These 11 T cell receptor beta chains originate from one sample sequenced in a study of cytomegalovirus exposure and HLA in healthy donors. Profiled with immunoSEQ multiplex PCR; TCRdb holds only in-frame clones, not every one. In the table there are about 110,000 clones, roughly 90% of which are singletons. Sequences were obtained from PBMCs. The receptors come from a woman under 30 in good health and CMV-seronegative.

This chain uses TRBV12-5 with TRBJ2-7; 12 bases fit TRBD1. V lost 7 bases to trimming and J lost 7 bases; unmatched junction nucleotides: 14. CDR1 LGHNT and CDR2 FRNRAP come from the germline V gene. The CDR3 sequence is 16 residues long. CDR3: CASALGTGGSLGEQYF. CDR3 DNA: TGTGCTAGTGCCTTAGGGACAGGGGGCTCCCTGGGGGAGCAGTACTTC.

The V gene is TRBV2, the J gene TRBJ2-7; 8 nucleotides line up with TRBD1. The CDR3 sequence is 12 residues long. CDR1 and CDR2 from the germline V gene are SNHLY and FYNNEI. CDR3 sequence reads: CGIRQGHYEQYF. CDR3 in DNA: TGTGGAATCAGACAGGGGCATTACGAGCAGTACTTC.

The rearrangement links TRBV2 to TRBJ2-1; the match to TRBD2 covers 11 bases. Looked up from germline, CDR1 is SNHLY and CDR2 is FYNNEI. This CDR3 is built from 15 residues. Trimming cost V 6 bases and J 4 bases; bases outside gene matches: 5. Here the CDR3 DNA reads TGTGCCAGCAGAGAGACTAGCGGGGAATACAATGAGCAGTTCTTC. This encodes CASRETSGEYNEQFF.

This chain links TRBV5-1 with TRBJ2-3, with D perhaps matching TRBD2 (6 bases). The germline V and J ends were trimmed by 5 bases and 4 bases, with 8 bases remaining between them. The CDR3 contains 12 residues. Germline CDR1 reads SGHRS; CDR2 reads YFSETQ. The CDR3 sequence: CASRRGSDTQYF. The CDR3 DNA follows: TGCGCCAGCAGGCGGGGATCAGATACGCAGTATTTT.

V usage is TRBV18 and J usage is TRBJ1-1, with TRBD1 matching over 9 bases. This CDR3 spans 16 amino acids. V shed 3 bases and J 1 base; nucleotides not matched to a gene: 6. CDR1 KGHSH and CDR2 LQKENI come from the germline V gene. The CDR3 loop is CASSPGQGLSNTEAFF. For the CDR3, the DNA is TGTGCCAGCTCACCTGGACAGGGGTTATCGAACACTGAAGCTTTCTTT.

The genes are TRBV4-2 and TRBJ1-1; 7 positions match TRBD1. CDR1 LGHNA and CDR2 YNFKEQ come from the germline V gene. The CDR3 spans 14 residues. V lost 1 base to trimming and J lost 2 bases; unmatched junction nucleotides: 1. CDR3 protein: CASSQGDSNTEAFF. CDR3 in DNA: TGTGCCAGCAGCCAAGGGGACAGCAACACTGAAGCTTTCTTT.

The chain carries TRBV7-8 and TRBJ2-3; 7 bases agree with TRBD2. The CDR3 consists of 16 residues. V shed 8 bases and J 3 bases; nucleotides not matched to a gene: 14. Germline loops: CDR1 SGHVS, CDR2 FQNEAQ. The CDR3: CASYRESGIRTDTQYF. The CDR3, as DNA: TGTGCCAGCTACCGAGAAAGCGGGATAAGGACAGATACGCAGTATTTT.

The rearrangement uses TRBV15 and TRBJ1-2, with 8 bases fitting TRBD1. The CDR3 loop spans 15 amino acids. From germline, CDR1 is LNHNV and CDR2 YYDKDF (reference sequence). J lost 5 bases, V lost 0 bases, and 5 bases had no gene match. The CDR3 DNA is TGTGCCACCAGCAGAGATCGCAACAGGGGGTATGGCTACACCTTC. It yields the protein CATSRDRNRGYGYTF. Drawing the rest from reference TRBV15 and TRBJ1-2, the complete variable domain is DAMVIQNPRYQVTQFGKPVTLSCSQTLNHNVMYWYQQKSSQAPKLLFHYYDKDFNNEADTPDNFQSRRPNTSFCFLDIRSPGLGDTAMYLCATSRDRNRGYGYTFGSGTRLTVV.

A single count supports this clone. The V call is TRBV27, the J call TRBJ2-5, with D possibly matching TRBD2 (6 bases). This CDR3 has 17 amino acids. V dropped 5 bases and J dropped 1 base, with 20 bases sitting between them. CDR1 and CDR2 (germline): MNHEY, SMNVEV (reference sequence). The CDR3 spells CASSPRHAAGIQETQYF. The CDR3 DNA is TGTGCCAGCAGTCCCCGACACGCGGCGGGGATCCAAGAGACCCAGTACTTC.

This CDR3 is CAISEGQGSTEAFF. DNA for the CDR3: TGTGCCATCAGTGAGGGTCAGGGGAGCACTGAAGCTTTCTTT. The chain couples TRBV10-3 to TRBJ1-1; the D gene is possibly TRBD1 (6 bases). Germline-derived CDR1 and CDR2 are ENHRY and SYGVKD. Trimming shortened V by 2 bases and J by 4 bases, and 11 bases separated the two germline ends. The CDR3 runs to 14 residues.

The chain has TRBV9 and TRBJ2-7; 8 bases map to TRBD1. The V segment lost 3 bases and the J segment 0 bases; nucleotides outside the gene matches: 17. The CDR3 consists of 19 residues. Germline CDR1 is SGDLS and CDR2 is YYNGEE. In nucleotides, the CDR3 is TGTGCCAGCAGCGGAAAATCCCTTAAGGACAGGGATAGCTCCTACGAGCAGTACTTC. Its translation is CASSGKSLKDRDSSYEQYF.